This passage covers 13 T cell receptor beta chains from one sample sequenced in a study of T cell responses to AZD1222 COVID-19 vaccine. Clones were sequenced by immunoSEQ multiplex PCR, and TCRdb holds only the in-frame ones, with some missing. The sample lists about 200,000 clones, roughly 90% occurring once. The specimen comprised peripheral blood, sampled 28 days after the second AZD1222 dose. The receptors derive from an adult who received the AZD1222 COVID-19 vaccine.

The J gene is TRBJ2-7, the V gene TRBV30, with TRBD2 matching over 7 bases. The CDR3 runs to 14 residues. With V trimmed by 6 bases and J by 2 bases, 10 bases remained unmatched. Germline V gene sequence: CDR1 GTSNPN, CDR2 SVGIG (reference sequence). The CDR3 sequence: CACGFEAGAYEQYF. The CDR3 DNA follows: TGTGCCTGTGGCTTTGAGGCGGGGGCCTACGAGCAGTACTTC.

The V and J genes are TRBV29-1 and TRBJ1-1; the D is unclear. V gave up 1 base and J gave up 5 bases, with 11 bases separating them. Germline values: CDR1 SQVTM, CDR2 ANQGSEA. The CDR3 has 13 residues. CDR3 DNA: TGCAGCGTTGAAGGGTTGGGAAGAACTGAAGCTTTCTTT. Amino acid sequence: CSVEGLGRTEAFF.

The chain links TRBV2 to TRBJ1-2, with 10 bases that match TRBD1. Per germline, CDR1 SNHLY and CDR2 FYNNEI. CDR3 size: 15 residues. V shed 6 bases, J shed 3 bases, and the junction held 7 bases outside the gene matches. This chain's CDR3 is CASSLVGTGDYGYTF. CDR3 DNA sequence: TGTGCCAGCAGCCTGGTGGGGACAGGGGACTATGGCTACACCTTC.

The chain joins TRBV28 to TRBJ1-5, with D maybe TRBD1 (5 bases). This CDR3 contains 16 residues. Trimming stripped 8 bases from V and 1 base from J, with 18 bases between. Germline-derived CDR1 and CDR2 are MDHEN and SYDVKM. The DNA of the CDR3 is TGTGCCAGCCTCAAATGGGGGGTCGCGAGCAATCAGCCCCAGCATTTT. It translates to CASLKWGVASNQPQHF.

V is TRBV11-3 and J is TRBJ1-2; D ambiguous. The CDR3 is 15 amino acids. Germline CDR1 reads SGHNT; CDR2 reads YENEEA. V lost 3 bases and J 1 base, leaving 12 bases between the germline ends. This CDR3 is CASSFGPDLNYGYTF. DNA for the CDR3: TGTGCCAGCAGCTTTGGTCCAGACCTTAACTATGGCTACACCTTC.

The rearrangement joins TRBV27 to TRBJ2-7; the D gene is possibly TRBD2 (6 bases). V dropped 5 bases and J dropped 9 bases, with 11 bases sitting between them. The V gene's germline CDR1 is MNHEY and CDR2 SMNVEV (reference sequence). The CDR3 is made up of 11 amino acids. This CDR3 reads CASSLTGRQYF. The CDR3 nucleotides are TGTGCCAGCAGTCTAACCGGGAGGCAGTACTTC.

The J gene is TRBJ2-7, the V gene TRBV2; maybe TRBD1 (6 bases). The germline V gene encodes CDR1 SNHLY and CDR2 FYNNEI. Trimming left V 8 bases short and J 3 bases short, with 17 bases between. The CDR3 contains 14 residues. The CDR3 spells CASSGRDRFYEQYF. Here the CDR3 DNA reads TGTGCCAGCTCTGGTCGCGACAGGTTCTACGAGCAGTACTTC.

The chain employs TRBV2 and TRBJ2-2; 7 bases line up with TRBD1. V was pared by 6 bases and J by 2 bases, with 3 bases of the junction left unmatched. CDR1 and CDR2 from the germline V gene are SNHLY and FYNNEI. The CDR3 totals 14 residues. The CDR3 protein is CASRGTVNTGELFF. The CDR3 DNA reads as TGTGCCAGCAGGGGGACAGTAAACACCGGGGAGCTGTTTTTT.

This clone was picked up a small number of times. The V gene is TRBV5-8, the J gene TRBJ2-3, with D tentatively TRBD1 (5 bases). Germline CDR1 is SGHTS and CDR2 is YDEGEE. The CDR3 has 14 amino acids. Trimming cost V 0 bases and J 5 bases, with 10 bases left between them. The CDR3 DNA reads TGTGCCAGCAGCTTGGACAGGCTGGGAGATACGCAGTATTTT. Residues: CASSLDRLGDTQYF.

The chain joins TRBV5-1 to TRBJ1-2, with a tentative D call TRBD1 (5 bases). This CDR3 has 14 residues. The V end lost 4 bases, the J end lost 4 bases, and 14 bases lay between the germline ends. Germline assignment: CDR1 SGHRS and CDR2 YFSETQ. This CDR3 reads CASSPTDRTYGYTF. In DNA form, the CDR3 reads TGCGCCAGCAGCCCCACAGACAGAACCTATGGCTACACCTTC.

The chain employs TRBV2 and TRBJ2-5, with TRBD2 matching 10 bases. V lost 5 bases and J lost 5; bases outside the gene matches: 8. CDR3 length: 15 residues. Germline V gene data show CDR1 as SNHLY and CDR2 as FYNNEI. Here the CDR3 reads CASSSTSGLRETQYF. The CDR3 DNA reads TGTGCCAGCAGTTCGACTAGCGGGCTTCGGGAGACCCAGTACTTC.

The genes are TRBV15 and TRBJ1-4; D ambiguous. The CDR3 totals 16 residues. V lost 0 bases to trimming and J lost 5 bases, with 13 bases between them. Germline CDR1 and CDR2: LNHNV and YYDKDF (reference sequence). The CDR3, as DNA: TGTGCCACCAGCAGAGATTTCGGCAGGATGAATGAAAAACTGTTTTTT. Translated: CATSRDFGRMNEKLFF.

V and J are TRBV19 and TRBJ2-2; D is ambiguous. The V and J ends lost 7 bases and 6 bases respectively, with 6 bases between them. The germline gives CDR1 LNHDA, CDR2 SQIVND (reference sequence). The CDR3 runs 11 residues. The CDR3 reads CASTDPGELFF. Written as DNA, the CDR3 is TGTGCCAGTACCGATCCCGGGGAGCTGTTTTTT.